Shown below are 13 T cell receptor beta chains from a single sample sequenced in a study of blood T cell repertoires in COVID-19. This table comes from immunoSEQ multiplex PCR, and its TCRdb copy is limited to in-frame clones, with some not included. The sample shows about 210,000 clones, over 80% of them seen only once. Sample: PBMCs or T cells enriched from blood (not recorded which). Every receptor here comes from a man aged 25-40 years who had recovered from COVID-19.

This sequence joins TRBV6-2 or TRBV6-3 and TRBJ1-2; 7 positions agree with TRBD1. V was pared by 2 bases and J by 5 bases, with 11 bases of the junction left unmatched. Germline CDR1 is MNHEY and CDR2 is SVGEGT. The CDR3 is made up of 16 amino acids. The CDR3 sequence is CASSYPTDRVTYGYTF. The CDR3 bases are TGTGCCAGCAGTTACCCTACTGACAGGGTGACTTATGGCTACACCTTC.

This sequence joins TRBV24-1 and TRBJ1-3; no definite D call. Trimming removed 4 bases at V and 1 base at J, with 7 bases between. CDR1 is KGHDR, CDR2 SFDVKD, per germline. This CDR3 comprises 14 residues. The CDR3 DNA reads TGTGCCACCAGTGACGTGAGATCTGGAAACACCATATATTTT. Residues: CATSDVRSGNTIYF.

The genes are TRBV3-1 (or the pseudogene TRBV3-2) and TRBJ2-7; 8 bases map to TRBD1. CDR3 length: 17 amino acids. V lost 2 bases to trimming and J lost 3 bases; unmatched junction nucleotides: 12. Germline V gene data show CDR1 as LGHDT and CDR2 as YNNKEL (reference sequence). DNA of the CDR3: TGTGCCAGCAGCCAAAGATACGTTCCGGACAGGGACTACGAGCAGTACTTC. Protein sequence: CASSQRYVPDRDYEQYF.

The chain uses TRBV2 and TRBJ1-3; the D gene is possibly TRBD1 (5 bases). The CDR3 is made up of 13 amino acids. Germline values: CDR1 SNHLY, CDR2 FYNNEI. With 7 bases removed from V and 4 bases from J, the gap between germline ends came to 11 bases. The CDR3 is CASTTGAGNTIYF. The DNA of the CDR3 is TGTGCCAGCACCACTGGGGCCGGAAACACCATATATTTT.

The chain couples TRBV28 to TRBJ1-2, with D tentatively TRBD1 (5 bases). Germline CDR1 and CDR2: MDHEN and SYDVKM. CDR3 length equals 15 residues. V dropped 4 bases and J dropped 3 bases, with 15 bases sitting between them. The CDR3 sequence is CASSSPLWGDYGYTF. The DNA for the CDR3 is TGTGCCAGCAGTTCCCCCCTATGGGGGGACTATGGCTACACCTTC.

The gene calls are TRBV5-1 and TRBJ2-1, with TRBD1 matching over 8 bases. After removal of 1 base from V and 5 bases from J, the junction contained 2 bases not matched to a gene. The CDR3 is 14 residues long. CDR1 SGHRS and CDR2 YFSETQ come from the germline V gene. Written as DNA, the CDR3 is TGCGCCAGCAGCTTGACAGGGGGGAACAATGAGCAGTTCTTC. Translated: CASSLTGGNNEQFF.

The chain links TRBV3-1 (or the pseudogene TRBV3-2) to TRBJ2-7, with 14 bases lining up with TRBD2. J gave up 7 bases and V 1 base, and 6 bases lay outside the gene matches. CDR1 and CDR2 (germline): LGHDT, YNNKEL (reference sequence). The CDR3 has 16 residues. DNA for the CDR3: TGTGCCAGCAGCCAAGGTGGGACTAGCGGGAGCCGGGAGCAGTACTTC. Translation: CASSQGGTSGSREQYF.

The chain links TRBV11-3 to TRBJ2-1, with a possible D match to TRBD1 (6 bases). Germline-derived CDR1 and CDR2 are SGHNT and YENEEA. The V end was cut by 5 bases, the J end by 5 bases, with 19 bases between. This CDR3 region has 16 residues. CDR3 amino acids: CASSPGVQGSNNEQFF. The CDR3 nucleotides read TGTGCCAGCAGCCCTGGGGTCCAGGGGTCGAACAATGAGCAGTTCTTC.

V usage is TRBV7-9 and J usage is TRBJ1-2, with TRBD1 matching over 8 bases. CDR3 size: 15 residues. V trimming: 2 bases; J trimming: 7 bases; junction bases outside the gene matches: 9. Germline CDR1 is SEHNR and CDR2 is FQNEAQ (reference sequence). CDR3 residues: CASSLSTGQGAGYTF. CDR3 DNA sequence: TGTGCCAGCAGCTTATCTACAGGGCAGGGGGCTGGCTACACCTTC.

The rearrangement links TRBV12-3 or TRBV12-4 to TRBJ1-1; D uncertain. CDR3 length equals 11 residues. Trimming removed 6 bases at V and 2 bases at J, with 4 bases between. In DNA form, the CDR3 reads TGTGCCAGCAGACAAAACACTGAAGCTTTCTTT. This gives the protein CASRQNTEAFF.

V gene TRBV30 combines with J gene TRBJ2-1; D uncertain. The germline V gene encodes CDR1 GTSNPN and CDR2 SVGIG (reference sequence). The CDR3 contains 12 residues. Trimming removed 2 bases from V and 5 bases from J, with 7 bases in between. The CDR3 here is CAWSPVHNEQFF. The CDR3 bases are TGTGCCTGGAGTCCCGTCCACAATGAGCAGTTCTTC.

V is TRBV9 and J is TRBJ1-2; 7 positions agree with TRBD1. CDR1 and CDR2 from the germline V gene are SGDLS and YYNGEE. The CDR3 is 13 residues long. The V segment lost 7 bases and the J segment 4 bases; nucleotides outside the gene matches: 7. This CDR3 reads CASEGAFGYGYTF. CDR3 nucleotide sequence: TGTGCCAGCGAGGGGGCTTTTGGCTATGGCTACACCTTC.

V usage is TRBV27 and J usage is TRBJ2-7, with D unclear. Germline V lookup: CDR1 MNHEY, CDR2 SMNVEV (reference sequence). V shed 3 bases and J shed 2 bases, with 17 bases lying between them. CDR3 size: 16 residues. This chain's CDR3 is CASSFPPGRRPYEQYF. The CDR3 DNA reads TGTGCCAGCAGTTTCCCCCCCGGCAGGCGACCCTACGAGCAGTACTTC.